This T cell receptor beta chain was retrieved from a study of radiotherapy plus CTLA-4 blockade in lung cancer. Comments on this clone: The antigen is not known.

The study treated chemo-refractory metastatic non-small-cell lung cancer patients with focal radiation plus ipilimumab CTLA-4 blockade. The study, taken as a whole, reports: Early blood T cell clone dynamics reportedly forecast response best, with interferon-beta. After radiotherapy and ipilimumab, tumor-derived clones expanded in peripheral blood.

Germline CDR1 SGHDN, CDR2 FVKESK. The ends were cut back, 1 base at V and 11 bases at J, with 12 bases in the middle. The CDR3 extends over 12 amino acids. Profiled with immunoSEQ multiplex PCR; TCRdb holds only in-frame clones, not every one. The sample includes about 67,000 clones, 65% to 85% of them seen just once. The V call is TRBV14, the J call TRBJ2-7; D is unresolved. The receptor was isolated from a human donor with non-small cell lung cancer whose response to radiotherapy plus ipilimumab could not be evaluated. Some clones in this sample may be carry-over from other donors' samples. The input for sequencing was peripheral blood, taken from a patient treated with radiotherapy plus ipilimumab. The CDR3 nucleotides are TGTGCCAGCAGCCAAGGAGGCCCTCGGGAGTACTTC. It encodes CASSQGGPREYF.